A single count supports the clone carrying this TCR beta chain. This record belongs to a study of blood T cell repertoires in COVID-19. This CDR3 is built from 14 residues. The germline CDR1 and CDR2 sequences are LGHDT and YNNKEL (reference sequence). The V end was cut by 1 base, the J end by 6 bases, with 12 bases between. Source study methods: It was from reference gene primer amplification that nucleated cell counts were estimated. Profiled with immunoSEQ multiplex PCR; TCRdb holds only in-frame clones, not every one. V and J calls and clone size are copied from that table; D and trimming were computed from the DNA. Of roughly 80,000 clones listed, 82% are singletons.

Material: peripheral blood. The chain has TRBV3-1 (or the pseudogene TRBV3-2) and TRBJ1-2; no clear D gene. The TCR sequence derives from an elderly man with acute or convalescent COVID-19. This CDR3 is CASSQVGGRNGYTF. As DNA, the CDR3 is TGTGCCAGCAGCCAAGTAGGAGGGCGCAATGGCTACACCTTC.